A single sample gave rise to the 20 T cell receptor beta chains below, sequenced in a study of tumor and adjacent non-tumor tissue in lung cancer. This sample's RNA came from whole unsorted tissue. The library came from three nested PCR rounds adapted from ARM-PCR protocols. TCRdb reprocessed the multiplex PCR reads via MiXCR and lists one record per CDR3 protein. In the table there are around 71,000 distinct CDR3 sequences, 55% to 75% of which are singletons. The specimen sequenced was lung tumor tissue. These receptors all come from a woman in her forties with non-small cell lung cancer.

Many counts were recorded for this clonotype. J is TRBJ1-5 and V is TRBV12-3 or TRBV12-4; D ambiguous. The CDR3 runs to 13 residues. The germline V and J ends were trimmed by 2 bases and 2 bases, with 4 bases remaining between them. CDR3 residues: CASSLFGNQPQHF. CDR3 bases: TGTGCCAGCAGTTTATTTGGCAATCAGCCCCAGCATTTT.

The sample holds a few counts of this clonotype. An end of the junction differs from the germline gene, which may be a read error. This CDR3 reads CASSPLTGTVELSF. The CDR3 DNA follows: TGTGCCAGCAGCCCATTGACGGGCACCGTGGAGCTGTCTTTT. V gene TRBV11-2 combines with J gene TRBJ2-2; no definite D call. The CDR3 spans 14 residues. The germline gives CDR1 SGHAT, CDR2 FQNNGV.

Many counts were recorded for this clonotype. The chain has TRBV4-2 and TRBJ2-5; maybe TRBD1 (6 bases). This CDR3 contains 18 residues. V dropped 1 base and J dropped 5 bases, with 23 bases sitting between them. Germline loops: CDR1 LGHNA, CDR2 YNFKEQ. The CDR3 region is CASSQGPLHRDRGETQYF. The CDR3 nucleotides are TGTGCCAGCAGCCAAGGTCCCCTACACAGGGATAGGGGGGAGACCCAGTACTTC.

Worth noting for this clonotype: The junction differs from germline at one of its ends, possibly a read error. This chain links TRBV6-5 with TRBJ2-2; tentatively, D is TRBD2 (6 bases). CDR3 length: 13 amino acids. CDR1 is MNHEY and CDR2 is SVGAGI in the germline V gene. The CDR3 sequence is CASAAIVGGELSF. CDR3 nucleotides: TGTGCCAGCGCCGCTATCGTTGGAGGGGAGCTGTCTTTT.

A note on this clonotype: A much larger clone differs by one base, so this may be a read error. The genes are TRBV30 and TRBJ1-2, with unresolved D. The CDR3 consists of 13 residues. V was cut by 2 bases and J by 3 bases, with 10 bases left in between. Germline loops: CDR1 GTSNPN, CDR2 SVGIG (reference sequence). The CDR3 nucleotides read TGTGCCTGGAGTAGGGCGCAGCACTATGGCTACACCTTC. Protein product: CAWSRAQHYGYTF.

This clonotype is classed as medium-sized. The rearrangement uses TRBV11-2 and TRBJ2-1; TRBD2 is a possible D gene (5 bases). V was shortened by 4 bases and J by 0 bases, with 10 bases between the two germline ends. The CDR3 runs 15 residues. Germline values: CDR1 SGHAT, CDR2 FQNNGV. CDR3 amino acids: CASSWVGSSYNEQFF. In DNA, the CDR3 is TGTGCCAGCAGCTGGGTAGGGAGCTCCTACAATGAGCAGTTCTTC.

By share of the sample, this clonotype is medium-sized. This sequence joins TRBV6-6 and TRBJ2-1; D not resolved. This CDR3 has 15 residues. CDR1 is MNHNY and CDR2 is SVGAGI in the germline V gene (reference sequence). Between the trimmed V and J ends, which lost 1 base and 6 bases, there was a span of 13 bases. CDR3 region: CASSYLGRQSNEQFF. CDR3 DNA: TGTGCCAGCAGTTACTTGGGCAGACAAAGCAATGAGCAGTTCTTC.

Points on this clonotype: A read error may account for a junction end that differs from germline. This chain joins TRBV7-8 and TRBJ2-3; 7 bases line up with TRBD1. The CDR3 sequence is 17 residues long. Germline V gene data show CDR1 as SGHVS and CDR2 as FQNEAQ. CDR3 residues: CDSSYYGQAAEVDTHYF. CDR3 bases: TGTGACAGCAGCTACTATGGACAGGCGGCGGAGGTGGATACGCACTATTTT.

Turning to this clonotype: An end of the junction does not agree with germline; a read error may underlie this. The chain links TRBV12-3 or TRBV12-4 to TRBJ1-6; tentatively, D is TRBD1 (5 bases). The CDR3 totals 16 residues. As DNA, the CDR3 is TGTGCCTGCAGACCCGTTAGGGGCAAGACTAGTTCACCCCTCCACTTT. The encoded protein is CACRPVRGKTSSPLHF.

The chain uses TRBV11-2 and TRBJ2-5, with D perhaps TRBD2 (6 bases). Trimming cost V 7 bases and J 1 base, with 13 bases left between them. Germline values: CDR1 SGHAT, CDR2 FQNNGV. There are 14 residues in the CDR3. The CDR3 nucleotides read TGTGCCAGCAATTCCGGGACTTTCCAAGAGACCCAGTACTTC. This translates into CASNSGTFQETQYF.

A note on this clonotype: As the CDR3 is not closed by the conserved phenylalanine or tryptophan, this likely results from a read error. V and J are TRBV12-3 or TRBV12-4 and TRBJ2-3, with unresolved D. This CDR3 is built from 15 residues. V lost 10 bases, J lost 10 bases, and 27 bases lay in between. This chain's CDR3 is CATLIPSEGPDAQYL. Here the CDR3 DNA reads TGTGCCACCTTAATCCCGAGCGAAGGCCCGGACGCGCAGTATCTT.

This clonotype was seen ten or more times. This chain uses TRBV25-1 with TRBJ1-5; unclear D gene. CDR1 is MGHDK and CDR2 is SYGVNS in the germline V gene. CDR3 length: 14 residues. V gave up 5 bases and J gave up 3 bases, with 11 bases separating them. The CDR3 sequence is CASSFGGLNQPQHF. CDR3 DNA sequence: TGTGCCAGCAGTTTCGGAGGGCTCAATCAGCCCCAGCATTTT.

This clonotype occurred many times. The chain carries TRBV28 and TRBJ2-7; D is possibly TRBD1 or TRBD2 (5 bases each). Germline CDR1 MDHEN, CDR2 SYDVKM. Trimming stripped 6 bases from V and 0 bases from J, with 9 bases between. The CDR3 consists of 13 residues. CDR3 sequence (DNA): TGTGCCAGCAGCGACAGCGGCTCCTACGAGCAGTACTTC. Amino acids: CASSDSGSYEQYF.

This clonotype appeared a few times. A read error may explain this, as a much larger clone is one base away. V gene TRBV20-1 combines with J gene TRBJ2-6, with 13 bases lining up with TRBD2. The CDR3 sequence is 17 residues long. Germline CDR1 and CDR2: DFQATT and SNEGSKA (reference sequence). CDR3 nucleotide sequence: TGCAGTGCTAAACGACTAGCGGGAGGAGCTGGGACCAACGTCCTGACTTTC. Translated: CSAKRLAGGAGTNVLTF.

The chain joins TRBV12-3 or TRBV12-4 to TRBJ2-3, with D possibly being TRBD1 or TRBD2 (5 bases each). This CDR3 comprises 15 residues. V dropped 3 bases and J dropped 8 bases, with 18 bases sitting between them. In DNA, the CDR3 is TGTGCCAGCAGTTTGGGGCGGGTTAGCACTGTTACGCAGTATTTT. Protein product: CASSLGRVSTVTQYF.

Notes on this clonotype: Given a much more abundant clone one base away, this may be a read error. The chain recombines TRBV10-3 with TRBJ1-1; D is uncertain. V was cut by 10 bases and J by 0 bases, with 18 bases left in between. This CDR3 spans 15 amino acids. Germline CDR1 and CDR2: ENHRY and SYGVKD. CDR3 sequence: CATGKVTNMNTEAFF. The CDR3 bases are TGTGCCACGGGAAAAGTGACAAACATGAACACTGAAGCTTTCTTT.

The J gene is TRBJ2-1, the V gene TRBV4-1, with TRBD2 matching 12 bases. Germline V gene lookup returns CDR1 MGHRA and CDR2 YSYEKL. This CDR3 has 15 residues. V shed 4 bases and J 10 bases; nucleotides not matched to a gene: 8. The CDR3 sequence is CASSPSSGGASEQFF. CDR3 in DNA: TGCGCCAGCAGCCCGTCTAGCGGGGGGGCCTCAGAGCAGTTCTTC.

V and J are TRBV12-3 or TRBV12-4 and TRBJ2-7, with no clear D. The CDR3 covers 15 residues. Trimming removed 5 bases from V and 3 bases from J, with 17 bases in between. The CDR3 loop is CASSRDKNHSYEQYF. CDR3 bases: TGTGCCAGCAGTCGTGACAAAAACCATAGCTACGAGCAGTACTTC.

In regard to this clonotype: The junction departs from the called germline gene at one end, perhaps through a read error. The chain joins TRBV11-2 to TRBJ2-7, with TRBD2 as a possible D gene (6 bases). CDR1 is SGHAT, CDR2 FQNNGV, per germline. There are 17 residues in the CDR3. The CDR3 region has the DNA TGTGCCAGTAGCTCACCCGGTCGGGCGGAGGGCGGCTACAAGCAGTACTTC. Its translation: CASSSPGRAEGGYKQYF.

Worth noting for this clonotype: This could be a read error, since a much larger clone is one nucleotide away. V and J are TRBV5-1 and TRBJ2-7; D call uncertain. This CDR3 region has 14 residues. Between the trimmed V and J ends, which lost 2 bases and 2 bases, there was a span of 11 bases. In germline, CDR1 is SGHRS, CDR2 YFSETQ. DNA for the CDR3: TGCGCCAGCAGCTTTTACGGAGTGGCCTACGAGCAGTACTTC. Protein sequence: CASSFYGVAYEQYF.